What follows describes a single TCR beta chain. Its matching antigen is unknown. This entry is derived from a study of T cells after yellow fever vaccination. General study points: Peaking faster, on day 5 versus 15, the secondary response was nonetheless weaker. Abundant contaminating clonotypes from the bulk population could appear in FACS-sorted repertoires. Among primary-vaccination clones, most reappeared after the booster, at approximately 97% for CD4 and roughly 88% for CD8. Relatively few clonotypes were ones that appeared in both CD4 and CD8 compartments.

The J segment lost 8 bases and the V segment lost 3 bases, leaving 8 bases of the junction unmatched. Germline V gene sequence: CDR1 LNHNV, CDR2 YYDKDF (reference sequence). The length of the CDR3 is 15 residues. TCRdb re-called the 5' RACE reads through MiXCR, storing one row per CDR3 protein. Of under 600,000 distinct CDR3 sequences listed, approximately 13% are singletons. The sequence came from a young man who received the YFV17D yellow fever vaccine. The starting material was PBMCs, obtained on the day of the yellow fever booster vaccination. The chain uses TRBV15 and TRBJ2-1; TRBD2 aligns across 9 bases. CDR3 coding DNA: TGTGCCACCAGCAGTCCGGGACTAGCTGGGTATGAGCAGTTCTTC. Amino acid sequence: CATSSPGLAGYEQFF.